A few counts support the clone carrying this T cell receptor (beta chain). No antigen is known for it. Germline CDR1 reads KGHSH; CDR2 reads LQKENI. This CDR3 has 14 residues. Trimming shortened V by 4 bases and J by 3 bases, and 11 bases separated the two germline ends. This sample was taken from a study of cytomegalovirus exposure and HLA in healthy donors. Overall study results and limits: Later examination showed HLA-associated TCR beta chains had greater clonal expansion than equally common others.

Primers for the PCR totalled 60 Vbeta and 13 Jbeta. Sequencing was performed with immunoSEQ multiplex PCR; in TCRdb, only in-frame clones are kept and a portion is missing. The sample records around 140,000 clones, 70% to 80% being singletons. Sequenced material: PBMCs. V usage is TRBV18 and J usage is TRBJ2-3; D is perhaps TRBD1 (6 bases). The sequence was obtained from a man aged 40-55 years in good health and CMV-seropositive. The CDR3 DNA reads TGTGCCAGCTCACTAACAGGGCCAACAGATACGCAGTATTTT. It specifies CASSLTGPTDTQYF.